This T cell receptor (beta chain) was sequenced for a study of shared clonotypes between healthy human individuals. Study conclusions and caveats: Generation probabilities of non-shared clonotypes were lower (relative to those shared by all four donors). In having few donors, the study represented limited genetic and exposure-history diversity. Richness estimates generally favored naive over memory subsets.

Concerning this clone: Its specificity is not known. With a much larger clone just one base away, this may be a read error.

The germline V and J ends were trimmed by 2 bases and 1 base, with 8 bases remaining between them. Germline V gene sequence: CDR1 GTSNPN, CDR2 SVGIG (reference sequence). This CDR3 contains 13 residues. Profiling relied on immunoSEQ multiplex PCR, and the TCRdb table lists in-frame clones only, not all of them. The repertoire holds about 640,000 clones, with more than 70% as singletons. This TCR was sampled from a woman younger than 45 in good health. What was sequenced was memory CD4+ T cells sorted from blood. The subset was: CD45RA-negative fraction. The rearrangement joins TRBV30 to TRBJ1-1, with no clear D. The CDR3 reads CAWSRAANTEAFF. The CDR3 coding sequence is TGTGCCTGGAGTCGGGCAGCGAACACTGAAGCTTTCTTT.